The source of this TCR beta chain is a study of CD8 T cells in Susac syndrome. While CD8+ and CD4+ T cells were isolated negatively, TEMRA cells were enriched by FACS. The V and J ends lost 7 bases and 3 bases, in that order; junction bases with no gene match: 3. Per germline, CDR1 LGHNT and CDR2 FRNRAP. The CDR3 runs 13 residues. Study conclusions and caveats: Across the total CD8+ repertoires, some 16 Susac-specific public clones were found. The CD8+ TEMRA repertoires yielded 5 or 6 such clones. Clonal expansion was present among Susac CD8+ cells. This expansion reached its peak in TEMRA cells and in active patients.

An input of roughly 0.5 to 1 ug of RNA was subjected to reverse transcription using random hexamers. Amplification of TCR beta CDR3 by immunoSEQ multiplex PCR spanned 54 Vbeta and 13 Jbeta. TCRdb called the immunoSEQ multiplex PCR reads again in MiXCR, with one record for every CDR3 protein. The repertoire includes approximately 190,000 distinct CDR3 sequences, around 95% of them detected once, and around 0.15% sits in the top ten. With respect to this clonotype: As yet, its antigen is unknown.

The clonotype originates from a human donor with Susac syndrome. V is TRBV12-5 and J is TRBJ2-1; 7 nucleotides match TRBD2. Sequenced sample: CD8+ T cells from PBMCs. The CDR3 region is CASAASGYNEQFF. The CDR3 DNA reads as TGTGCTAGTGCGGCTAGCGGCTACAATGAGCAGTTCTTC.